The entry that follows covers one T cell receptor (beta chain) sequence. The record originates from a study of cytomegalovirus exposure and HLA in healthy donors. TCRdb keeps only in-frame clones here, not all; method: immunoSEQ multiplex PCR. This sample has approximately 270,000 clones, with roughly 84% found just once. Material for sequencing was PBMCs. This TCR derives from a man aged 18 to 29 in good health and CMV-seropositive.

Written as DNA, the CDR3 is TGTGCCAGCAGTGCGCCTAGCGGCAATGAGCAGTTCTTC. Amino acid sequence: CASSAPSGNEQFF. This chain joins TRBV2 and TRBJ2-1; TRBD2 matches 7 bases. This CDR3 comprises 13 residues. V shed 4 bases and J 6 bases; nucleotides not matched to a gene: 3. The germline CDR1 and CDR2 sequences are SNHLY and FYNNEI.